This TCR beta chain was sequenced during a study of T cell responses to AZD1222 COVID-19 vaccine. TCRdb's table, derived via immunoSEQ multiplex PCR, lists solely in-frame clones and lacks some. The data hold roughly 150,000 clones, with approximately 91% observed a single time. Germline V CDR1 and CDR2: MDHEN, SYDVKM. J gave up 7 bases and V 4 bases, and 6 bases lay outside the gene matches. The CDR3 covers 13 residues. V gene TRBV28 combines with J gene TRBJ1-1; 7 bases map to TRBD1. This receptor was obtained from an adult who had recovered from COVID-19. Source: peripheral blood, taken after recovery from COVID-19. The CDR3 region has the DNA TGTGCCAGCAGTTCAGGGGGAGAGATTGAAGCTTTCTTT. The encoded protein is CASSSGGEIEAFF.